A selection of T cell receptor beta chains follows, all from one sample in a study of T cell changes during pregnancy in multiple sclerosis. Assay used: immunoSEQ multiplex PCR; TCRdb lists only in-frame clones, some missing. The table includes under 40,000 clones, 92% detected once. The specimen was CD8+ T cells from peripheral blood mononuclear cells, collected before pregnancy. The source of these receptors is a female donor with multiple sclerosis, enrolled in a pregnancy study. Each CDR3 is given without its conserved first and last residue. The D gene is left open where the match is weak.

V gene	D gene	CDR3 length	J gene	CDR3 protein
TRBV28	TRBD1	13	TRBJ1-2	ASIPRGDRVYGYT
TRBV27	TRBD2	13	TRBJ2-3	ASAVGAGVVDTQY
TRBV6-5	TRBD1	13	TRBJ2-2	ASSYGTENTGELF
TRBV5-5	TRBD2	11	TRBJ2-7	ASMLAGAYEQY
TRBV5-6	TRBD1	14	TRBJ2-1	ASSSDRALAYNEQF
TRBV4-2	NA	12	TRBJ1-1	ASSQEAGNTEAF
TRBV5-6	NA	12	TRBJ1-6	ASSLAREASPLH
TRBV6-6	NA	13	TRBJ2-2	ATRGGGAVTGELF
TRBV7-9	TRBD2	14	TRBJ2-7	ASSLGSRAGVYEQY
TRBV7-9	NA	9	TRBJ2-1	ASSPAGEQF
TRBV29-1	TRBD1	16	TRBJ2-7	SVEIRGRAGTGFYEQY
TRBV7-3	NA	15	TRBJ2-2	ASGGYRLGAWTGELF
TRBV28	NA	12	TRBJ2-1	ASSPRGTVDEQF
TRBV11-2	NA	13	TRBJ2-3	ASSLRWTATDTQY
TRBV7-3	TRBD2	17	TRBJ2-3	ASSSNVVSWGGTTDTQY
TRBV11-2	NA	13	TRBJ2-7	ASSLGRRSSYEQY
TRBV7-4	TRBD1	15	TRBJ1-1	ASSDRTGGEVNTEAF
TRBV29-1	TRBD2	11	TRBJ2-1	SVEPGGYNEQF
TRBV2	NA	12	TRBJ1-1	ASSDRGGGTEAF
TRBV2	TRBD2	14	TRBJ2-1	ASSEWAGGAYNEQF
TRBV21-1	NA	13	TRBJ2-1	ASSKDGGGLEEQF
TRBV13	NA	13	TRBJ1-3	ASSPGLGTGNTIY
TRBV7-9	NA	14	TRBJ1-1	ASSANEGDMNTEAF
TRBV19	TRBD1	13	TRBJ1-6	ASSIRDRDNSPLH
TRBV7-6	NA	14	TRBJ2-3	ASSLEVGGAPDTQY
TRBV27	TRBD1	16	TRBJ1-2	ASKERGTGAATNYGYT
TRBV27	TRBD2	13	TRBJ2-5	ASSLGGLAGETQY
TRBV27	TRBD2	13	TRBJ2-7	ASSLSGAGGNEQY
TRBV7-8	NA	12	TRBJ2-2	ASSYDRRTGELF
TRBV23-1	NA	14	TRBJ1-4	ASSRPEGGTNEKLF
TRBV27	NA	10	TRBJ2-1	ASAPGHGEQF
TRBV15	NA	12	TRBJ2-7	ATSRAGGRYEQY
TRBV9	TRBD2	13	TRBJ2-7	ASSAGREGGYEQY
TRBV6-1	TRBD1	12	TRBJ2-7	ASSVDRGLGEQY
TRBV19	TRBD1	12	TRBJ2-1	ASSLDRIYNEQF
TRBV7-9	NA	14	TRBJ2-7	ASSFVGGQTTYEQY
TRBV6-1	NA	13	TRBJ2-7	ASSEGAGAAYEQY
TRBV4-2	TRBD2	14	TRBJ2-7	ASSQGGTSGTYEQY
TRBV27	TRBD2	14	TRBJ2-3	ASSRTSGRAPDTQY